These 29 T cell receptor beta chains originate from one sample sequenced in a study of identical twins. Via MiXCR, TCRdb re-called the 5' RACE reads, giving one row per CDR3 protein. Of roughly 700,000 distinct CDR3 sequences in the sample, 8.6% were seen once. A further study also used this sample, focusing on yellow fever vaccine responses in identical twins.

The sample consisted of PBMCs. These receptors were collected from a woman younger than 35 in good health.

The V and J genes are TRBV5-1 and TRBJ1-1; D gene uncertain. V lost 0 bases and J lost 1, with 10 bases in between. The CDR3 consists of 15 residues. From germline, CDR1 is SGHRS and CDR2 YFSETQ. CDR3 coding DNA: TGCGCCAGCAGCTTGGCCCAGGCTGGGAACACTGAAGCTTTCTTT. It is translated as CASSLAQAGNTEAFF.

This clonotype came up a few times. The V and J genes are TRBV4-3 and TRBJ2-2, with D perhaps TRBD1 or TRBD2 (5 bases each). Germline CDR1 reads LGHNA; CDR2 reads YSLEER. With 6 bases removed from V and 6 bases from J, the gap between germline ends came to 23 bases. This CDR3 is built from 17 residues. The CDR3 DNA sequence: TGCGCCAGCAGTAGGTTCATTGGGCTAGCCAGGGCCGGGGAGCTGTTTTTT. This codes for CASSRFIGLARAGELFF.

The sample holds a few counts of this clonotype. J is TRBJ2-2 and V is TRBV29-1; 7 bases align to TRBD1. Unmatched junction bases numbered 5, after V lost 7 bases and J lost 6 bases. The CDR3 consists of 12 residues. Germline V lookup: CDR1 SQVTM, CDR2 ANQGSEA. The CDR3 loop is CSGNQGAGELFF. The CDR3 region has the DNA TGCAGCGGGAACCAGGGGGCCGGGGAGCTGTTTTTT.

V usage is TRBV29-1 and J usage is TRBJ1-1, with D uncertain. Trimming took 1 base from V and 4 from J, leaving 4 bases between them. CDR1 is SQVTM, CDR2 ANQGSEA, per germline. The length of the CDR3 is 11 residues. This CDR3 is CSVEAGTEAFF. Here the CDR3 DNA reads TGCAGCGTTGAAGCGGGCACTGAAGCTTTCTTT.

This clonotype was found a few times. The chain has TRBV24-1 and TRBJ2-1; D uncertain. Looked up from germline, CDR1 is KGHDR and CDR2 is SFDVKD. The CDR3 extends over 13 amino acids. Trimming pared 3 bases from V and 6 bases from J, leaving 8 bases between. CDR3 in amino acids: CATSDLGINEQFF. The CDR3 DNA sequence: TGTGCCACCAGTGATCTAGGCATCAATGAGCAGTTCTTC.

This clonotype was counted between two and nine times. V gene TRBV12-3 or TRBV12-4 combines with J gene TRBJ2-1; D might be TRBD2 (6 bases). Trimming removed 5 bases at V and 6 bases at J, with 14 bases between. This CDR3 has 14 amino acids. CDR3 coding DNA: TGTGCCAGCAGTCCCAGCAGGCGGGGCAATGAGCAGTTCTTC. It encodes CASSPSRRGNEQFF.

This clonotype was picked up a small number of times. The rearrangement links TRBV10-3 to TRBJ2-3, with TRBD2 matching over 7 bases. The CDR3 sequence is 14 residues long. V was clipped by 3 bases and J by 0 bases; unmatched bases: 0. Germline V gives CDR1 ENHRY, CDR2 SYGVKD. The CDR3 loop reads CAISDSGSTDTQYF. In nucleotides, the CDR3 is TGTGCCATCAGTGATAGCGGGAGCACAGATACGCAGTATTTT.

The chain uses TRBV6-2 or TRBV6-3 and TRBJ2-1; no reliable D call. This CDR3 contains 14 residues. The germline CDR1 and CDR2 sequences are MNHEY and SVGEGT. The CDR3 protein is CGTNKGGSYNEQFF. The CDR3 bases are TGTGGAACTAACAAAGGCGGCTCCTACAATGAGCAGTTCTTC.

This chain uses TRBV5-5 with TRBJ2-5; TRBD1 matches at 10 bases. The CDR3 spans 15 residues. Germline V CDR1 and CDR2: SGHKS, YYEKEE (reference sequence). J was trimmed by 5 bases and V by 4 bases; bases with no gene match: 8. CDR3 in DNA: TGTGCCAGCAGCCCTGGGACAGGGGAATCGGAGACCCAGTACTTC. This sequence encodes CASSPGTGESETQYF.

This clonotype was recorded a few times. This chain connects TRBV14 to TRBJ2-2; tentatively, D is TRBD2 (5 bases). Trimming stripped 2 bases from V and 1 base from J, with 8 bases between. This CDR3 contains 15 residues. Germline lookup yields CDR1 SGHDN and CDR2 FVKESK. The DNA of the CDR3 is TGTGCCAGCAGCCAAAGTGGAGGGAACACCGGGGAGCTGTTTTTT. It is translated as CASSQSGGNTGELFF.

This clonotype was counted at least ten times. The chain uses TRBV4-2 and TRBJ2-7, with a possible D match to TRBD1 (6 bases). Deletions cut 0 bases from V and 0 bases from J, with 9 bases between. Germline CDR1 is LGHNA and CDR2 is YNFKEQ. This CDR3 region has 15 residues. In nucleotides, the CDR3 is TGTGCCAGCAGCCAAGAACAGGGAACCTCCTACGAGCAGTACTTC. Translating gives CASSQEQGTSYEQYF.

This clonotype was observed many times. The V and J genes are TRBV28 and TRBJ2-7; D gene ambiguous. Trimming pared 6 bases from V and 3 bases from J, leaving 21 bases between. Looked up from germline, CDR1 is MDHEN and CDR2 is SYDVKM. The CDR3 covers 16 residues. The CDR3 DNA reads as TGTGCCAGCAGACTCCCGAGCACAGATAAAATCTACGAGCAGTACTTC. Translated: CASRLPSTDKIYEQYF.

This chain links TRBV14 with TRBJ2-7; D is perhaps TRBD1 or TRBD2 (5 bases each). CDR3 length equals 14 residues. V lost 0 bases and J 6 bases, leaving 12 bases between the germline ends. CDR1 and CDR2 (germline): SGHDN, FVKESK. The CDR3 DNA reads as TGTGCCAGCAGCCAAGACTTTGGGACGTTCGAGCAGTACTTC. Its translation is CASSQDFGTFEQYF.

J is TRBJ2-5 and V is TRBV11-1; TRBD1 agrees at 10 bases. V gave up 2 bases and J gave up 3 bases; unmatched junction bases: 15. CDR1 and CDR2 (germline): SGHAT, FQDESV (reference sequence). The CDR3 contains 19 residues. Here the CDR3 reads CASSLPLGASGTGEETQYF. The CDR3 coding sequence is TGTGCCAGCAGCTTACCACTAGGGGCCTCCGGGACAGGGGAAGAGACCCAGTACTTC.

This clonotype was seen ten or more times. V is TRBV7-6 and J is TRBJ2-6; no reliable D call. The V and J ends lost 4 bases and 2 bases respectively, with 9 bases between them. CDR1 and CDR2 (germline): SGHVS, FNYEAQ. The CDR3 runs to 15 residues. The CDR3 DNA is TGTGCCAGCAGCTCCCTTAAGCCTGGGGCCAACGTCCTGACTTTC. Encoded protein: CASSSLKPGANVLTF.

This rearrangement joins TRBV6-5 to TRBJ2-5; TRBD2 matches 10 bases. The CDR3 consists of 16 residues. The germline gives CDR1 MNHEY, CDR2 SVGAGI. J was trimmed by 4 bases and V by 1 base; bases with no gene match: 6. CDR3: CASSYWLAGARETQYF. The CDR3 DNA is TGTGCCAGCAGTTACTGGCTAGCGGGAGCCCGAGAGACCCAGTACTTC.

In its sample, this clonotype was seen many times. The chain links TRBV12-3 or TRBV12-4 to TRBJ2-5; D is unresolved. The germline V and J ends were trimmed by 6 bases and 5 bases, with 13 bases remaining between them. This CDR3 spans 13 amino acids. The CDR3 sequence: CASSAVRVETQYF. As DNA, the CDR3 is TGTGCCAGCAGCGCGGTTAGAGTTGAGACCCAGTACTTC.

The CDR3 region is CASRLLGRANTEAFF. CDR3 coding DNA: TGTGCCAGCAGGCTTCTAGGGAGGGCCAACACTGAAGCTTTCTTT. This sequence joins TRBV7-9 and TRBJ1-1, with D unresolved. The CDR3 contains 15 residues. The germline V gene has CDR1 SEHNR and CDR2 FQNEAQ (reference sequence). Between the trimmed V and J ends, which lost 6 bases and 2 bases, there was a span of 16 bases.

The CDR3 DNA sequence: TGTGCCAGCAGCTTACCTAGCGGGGGCGCGAACACCGGGGAGCTGTTTTTT. The encoded protein is CASSLPSGGANTGELFF. The chain combines TRBV11-3 with TRBJ2-2, with 10 nucleotides matching TRBD2. V lost 2 bases and J lost 0; bases outside the gene matches: 3. Germline V gene lookup returns CDR1 SGHNT and CDR2 YENEEA. The CDR3 is made up of 17 amino acids.

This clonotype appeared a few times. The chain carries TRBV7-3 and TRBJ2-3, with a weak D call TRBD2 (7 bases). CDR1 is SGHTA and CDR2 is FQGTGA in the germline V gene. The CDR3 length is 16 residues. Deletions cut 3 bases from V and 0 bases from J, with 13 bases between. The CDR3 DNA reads TGTGCCAGCAGCTTCGCGGGGGCCTTTAGCACAGATACGCAGTATTTT. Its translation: CASSFAGAFSTDTQYF. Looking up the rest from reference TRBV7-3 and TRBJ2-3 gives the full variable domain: GAGVSQTPSNKVTEKGKYVELRCDPISGHTALYWYRQSLGQGPEFLIYFQGTGAADDSGLPNDRFFAVRPEGSVSTLKIQRTERGDSAVYLCASSFAGAFSTDTQYFGPGTRLTVL.

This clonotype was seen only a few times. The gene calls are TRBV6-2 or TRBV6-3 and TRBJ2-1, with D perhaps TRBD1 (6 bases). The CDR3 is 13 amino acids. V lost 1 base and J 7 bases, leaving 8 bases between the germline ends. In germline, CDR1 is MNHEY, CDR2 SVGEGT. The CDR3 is CASSYFQGNEQFF. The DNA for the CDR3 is TGTGCCAGCAGTTACTTCCAGGGGAATGAGCAGTTCTTC.

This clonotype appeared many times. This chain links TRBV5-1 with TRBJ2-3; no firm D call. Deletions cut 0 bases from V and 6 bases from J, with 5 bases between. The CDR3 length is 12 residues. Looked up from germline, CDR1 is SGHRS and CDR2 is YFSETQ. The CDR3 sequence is CASSLAVDTQYF. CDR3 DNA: TGCGCCAGCAGCTTGGCTGTGGATACGCAGTATTTT.

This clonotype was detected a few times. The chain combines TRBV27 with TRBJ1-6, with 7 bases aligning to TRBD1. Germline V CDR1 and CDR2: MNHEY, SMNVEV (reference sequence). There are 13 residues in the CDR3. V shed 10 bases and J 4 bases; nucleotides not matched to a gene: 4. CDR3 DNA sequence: TGTGCCACCGGGACAGCTTATAATTCACCCCTCCACTTT. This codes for CATGTAYNSPLHF.

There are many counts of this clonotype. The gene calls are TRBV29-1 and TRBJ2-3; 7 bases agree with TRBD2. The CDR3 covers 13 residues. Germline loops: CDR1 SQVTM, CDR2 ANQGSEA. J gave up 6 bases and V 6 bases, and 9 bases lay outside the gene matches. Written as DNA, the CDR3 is TGCAGCGTCGGACTAGAAGGACGGGATACGCAGTATTTT. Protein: CSVGLEGRDTQYF.

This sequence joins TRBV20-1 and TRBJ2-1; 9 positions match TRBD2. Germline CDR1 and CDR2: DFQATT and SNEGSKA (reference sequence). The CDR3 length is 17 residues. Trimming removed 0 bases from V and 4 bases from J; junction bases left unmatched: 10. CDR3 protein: CSAREFGGGAGYNEQFF. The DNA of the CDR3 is TGCAGTGCTAGAGAGTTCGGCGGGGGGGCCGGGTACAATGAGCAGTTCTTC.

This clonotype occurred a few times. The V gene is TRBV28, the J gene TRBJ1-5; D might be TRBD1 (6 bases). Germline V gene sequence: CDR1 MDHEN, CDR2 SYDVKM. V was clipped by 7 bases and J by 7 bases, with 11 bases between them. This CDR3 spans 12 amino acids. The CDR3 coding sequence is TGTGCCAGCAAAGGGGGATCACAGCCCCAGCATTTT. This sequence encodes CASKGGSQPQHF.

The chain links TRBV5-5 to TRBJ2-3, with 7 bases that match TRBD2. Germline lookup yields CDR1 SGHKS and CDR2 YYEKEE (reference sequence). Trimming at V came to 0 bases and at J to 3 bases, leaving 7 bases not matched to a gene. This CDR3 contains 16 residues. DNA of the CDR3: TGTGCCAGCAGCTTGGAAGGCGGGAGCGGGACAGATACGCAGTATTTT. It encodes CASSLEGGSGTDTQYF.

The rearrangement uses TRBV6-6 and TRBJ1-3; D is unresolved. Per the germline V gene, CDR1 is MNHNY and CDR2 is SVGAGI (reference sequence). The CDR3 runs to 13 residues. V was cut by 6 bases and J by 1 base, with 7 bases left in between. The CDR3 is CASRQDSGNTIYF. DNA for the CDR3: TGTGCCAGCAGGCAGGATTCTGGAAACACCATATATTTT.

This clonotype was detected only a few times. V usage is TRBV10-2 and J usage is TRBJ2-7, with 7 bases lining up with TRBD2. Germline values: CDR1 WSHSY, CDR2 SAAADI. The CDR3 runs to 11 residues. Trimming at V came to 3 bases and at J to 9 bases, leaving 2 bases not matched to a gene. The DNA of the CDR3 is TGCGCCAGCAGTGAAATAGCGGGGCAGTACTTC. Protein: CASSEIAGQYF.